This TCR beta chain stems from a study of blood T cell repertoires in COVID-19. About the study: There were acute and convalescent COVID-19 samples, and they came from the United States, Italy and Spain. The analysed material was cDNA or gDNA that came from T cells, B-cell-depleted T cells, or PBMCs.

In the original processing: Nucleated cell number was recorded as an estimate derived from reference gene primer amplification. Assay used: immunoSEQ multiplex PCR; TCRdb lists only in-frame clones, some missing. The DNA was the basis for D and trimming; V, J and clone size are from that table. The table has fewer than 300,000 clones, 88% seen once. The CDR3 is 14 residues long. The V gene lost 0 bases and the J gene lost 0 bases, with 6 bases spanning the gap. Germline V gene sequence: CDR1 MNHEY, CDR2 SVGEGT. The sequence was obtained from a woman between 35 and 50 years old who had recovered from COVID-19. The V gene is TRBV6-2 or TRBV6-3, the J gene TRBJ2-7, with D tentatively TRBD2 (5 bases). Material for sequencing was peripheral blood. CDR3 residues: CASSYSLASYEQYF. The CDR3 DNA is TGTGCCAGCAGTTACTCGCTAGCCTCCTACGAGCAGTACTTC.